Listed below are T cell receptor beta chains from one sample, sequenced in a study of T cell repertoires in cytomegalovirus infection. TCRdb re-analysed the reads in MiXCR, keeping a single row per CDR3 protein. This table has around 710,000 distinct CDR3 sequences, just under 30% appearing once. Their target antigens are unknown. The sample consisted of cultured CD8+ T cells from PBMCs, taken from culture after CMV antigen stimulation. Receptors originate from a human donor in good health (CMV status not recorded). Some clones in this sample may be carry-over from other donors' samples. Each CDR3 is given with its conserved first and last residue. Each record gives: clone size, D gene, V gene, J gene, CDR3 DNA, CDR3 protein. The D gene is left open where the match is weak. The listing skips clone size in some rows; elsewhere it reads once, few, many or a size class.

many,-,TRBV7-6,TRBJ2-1,TGTGCCAGCAGTCCCAGGGCAGTCTCCTACAATGAGCAGTTCTTC,CASSPRAVSYNEQFF
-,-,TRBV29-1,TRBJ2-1,TGCAGCGTTGAGTTATCCTACAATGAGCAGTTCTTC,CSVELSYNEQFF
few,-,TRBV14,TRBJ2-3,TGTGCCAGCAGCCAAGATCAGTTCGGCGCAGATACGCAGTATTTT,CASSQDQFGADTQYF
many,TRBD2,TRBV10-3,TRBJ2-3,TGTGCCATCAGAGAGACTAGCGGGGGTCCAGATACGCAGTATTTT,CAIRETSGGPDTQYF
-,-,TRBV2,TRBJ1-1,TGTGCCAGCAGTCTTTACGGGACGGTAAAGAACACTGAAGCTTTCTTT,CASSLYGTVKNTEAFF
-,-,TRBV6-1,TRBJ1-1,TGTGCCAGCAGTGAATGGAGGCAGATGGACACTGAAGCTTTCTTT,CASSEWRQMDTEAFF
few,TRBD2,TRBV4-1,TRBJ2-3,TGCGCCAGCAGCCTTTACCAGCCTAGGAGCGGGGGCCCTGGGGATACGCAGTATTTT,CASSLYQPRSGGPGDTQYF
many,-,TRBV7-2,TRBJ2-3,TGTGCCAGCAGCCCCCCTTCGGGTCACTACACAGATACGCAGTATTTT,CASSPPSGHYTDTQYF
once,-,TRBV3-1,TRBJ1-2,TGTGCCAGCAGCCAAGGGGAGGGAAGGGGCTACACCTTC,CASSQGEGRGYTF
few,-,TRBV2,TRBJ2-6,TGTGCCAGCAGTATGAAGGGACCCATCACGTTTGGGGCCAACGTCCTGACTTTC,CASSMKGPITFGANVLTF
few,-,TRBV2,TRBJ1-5,TGTGCCAGCAGTGTAACGGGCCGATATCAGCCCCAGCATTTT,CASSVTGRYQPQHF
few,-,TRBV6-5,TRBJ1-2,TGTGCCAGCAGTTATCCAGGCGACTATGGCTACACCTTC,CASSYPGDYGYTF
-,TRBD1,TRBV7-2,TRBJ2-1,TGTGCCAACAGCTTATCGAGGACAGGGTTCGGCAACAATGAGCAGTTCTTC,CANSLSRTGFGNNEQFF
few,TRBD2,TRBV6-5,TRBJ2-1,TGTGCCAGCAGTTACTCGAAGACTAGCGGGGAATACAATGAGCAGTTCTTC,CASSYSKTSGEYNEQFF
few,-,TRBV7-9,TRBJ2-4,TGTGCCAGCAGCTTAGGGGCCGAAAACATTCAGTACTTC,CASSLGAENIQYF
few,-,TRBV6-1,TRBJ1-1,TGTGCCAGCAGTGGTTTGAACACTGAAGCTTTCTTT,CASSGLNTEAFF
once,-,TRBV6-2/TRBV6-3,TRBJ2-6,TGTGCCATCGAAGCGACTGGGGCCAACGTCCTGACTTTC,CAIEATGANVLTF
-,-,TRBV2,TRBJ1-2,TGTGCCAGCACCGAAGGGGCCAGGGGCTATGGCTACACCTTC,CASTEGARGYGYTF
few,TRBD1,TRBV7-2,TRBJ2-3,TGTGCCAGCAGCCCACGGGGACAGAGACCAGGGGATACGCAGTATTTT,CASSPRGQRPGDTQYF
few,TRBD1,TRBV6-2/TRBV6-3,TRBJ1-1,TGTGCCAGCAGACGGACAGGGGAGAACACTGAAGCTTTCTTT,CASRRTGENTEAFF
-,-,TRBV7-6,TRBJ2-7,TGTGCCAGCAGCCCGACTACTTCCCTTTACGAGCAGTGCTTC,CASSPTTSLYEQCF
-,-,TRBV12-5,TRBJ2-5,TGTGCTAGTGGCTTCGGGAAGGAGAGCTACCAAGAGACCCAGTACTTC,CASGFGKESYQETQYF
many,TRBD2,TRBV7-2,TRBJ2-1,TGTGCCAGCAGCCCAAGTAGCGGGCTAAATGAGCAGTTCTTC,CASSPSSGLNEQFF
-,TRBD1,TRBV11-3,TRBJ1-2,TGTGCCAGCAGCTTAGATCGAGTTGACAGGGGTTATGGCTACACCTTC,CASSLDRVDRGYGYTF
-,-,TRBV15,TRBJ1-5,TGTGCCACCAGCAGAGATACGGGGGGATCTAATCAGCCCCAGCATTTT,CATSRDTGGSNQPQHF
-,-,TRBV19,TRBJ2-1,TGTGCCAGTAACCTGGACGGCAGCTCCTACAATGAGCAGTTCTTC,CASNLDGSSYNEQFF
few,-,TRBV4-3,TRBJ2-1,TGCGCCAGCACCCAAGGAGGGGGGGGCCACAATGAGCAGTTCTTC,CASTQGGGGHNEQFF
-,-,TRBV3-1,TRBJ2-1,TGTGCCAGCAGCTCCCTTAAGACTAGGGACAATGAGCAGTTCTTC,CASSSLKTRDNEQFF
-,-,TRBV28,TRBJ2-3,TGTGCCAGCAGTTCTAGCCCCGCTGGAGATACGCAGTATTTT,CASSSSPAGDTQYF
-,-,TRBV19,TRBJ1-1,TGTGCCAGTAGTATAGATGGAGGGGAGAACACTGAAGCTTTCTTT,CASSIDGGENTEAFF
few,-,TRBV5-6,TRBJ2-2,TGTGCCAGCAGCTTGGACGGGAACAGGGTCAACACCGGGGAGCTGTTTTTT,CASSLDGNRVNTGELFF
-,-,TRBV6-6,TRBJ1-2,TGTGCCAGCAGTTACGAGCAGACGGGCGGCTACACCTTC,CASSYEQTGGYTF
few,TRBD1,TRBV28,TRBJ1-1,TGTGCCAGCAGGAATTTGCCAGGGGGTTCTGAAGCTTTCTTT,CASRNLPGGSEAFF
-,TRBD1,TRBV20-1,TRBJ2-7,TGCAGTGCTAGAGCAGCGGCCAGGGGGCCCTACGAGCAGTACTTC,CSARAAARGPYEQYF
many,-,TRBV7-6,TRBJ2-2,TGTGCCAGCAGCTTAGGGCTGGGACCTACCGGGGAGCTGTTTTTT,CASSLGLGPTGELFF
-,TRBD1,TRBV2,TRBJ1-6,TGTGCCAGCAGTTCCCCTCGGACAGGGGGCAATTCACCCCTCCACTTT,CASSSPRTGGNSPLHF
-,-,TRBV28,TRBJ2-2,TGTGCCAGCAGTTATATGGAACGGAGGGGAAGCACCGGGGAGCTGTTTTTT,CASSYMERRGSTGELFF
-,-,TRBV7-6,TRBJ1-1,TGTGCCAGCAGCCGCACCACCGGACAGAACACTGAAGCTTTCTTT,CASSRTTGQNTEAFF
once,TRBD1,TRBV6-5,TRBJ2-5,TGTGCCAGCAGTTACTTCCCTACCGGGACAGGCGGAGAGACCCAGTACTTC,CASSYFPTGTGGETQYF
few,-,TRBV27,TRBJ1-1,TGTGCCAGCAGTTTCCTCACGGGCACTGAAGCTTTCTTT,CASSFLTGTEAFF
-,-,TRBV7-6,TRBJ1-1,TGTGCCAGCAGCTCAGCAGGGGTAGGCACTGAAGCTTTCTTT,CASSSAGVGTEAFF
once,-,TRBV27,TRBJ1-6,TGTGCCAGCAGTTTTCCCGGACCCGGGTCACCCCTCCACTTT,CASSFPGPGSPLHF
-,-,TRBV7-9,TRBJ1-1,TGTGCCAGCCGGGCCCTTGTTGGCACTGAAGCTTTCTTT,CASRALVGTEAFF
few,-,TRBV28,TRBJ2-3,TGTGCCAGCAGTTTATCAGAGACATACAGCACAGATACGCAGTATTTT,CASSLSETYSTDTQYF
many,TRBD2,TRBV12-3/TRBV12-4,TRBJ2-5,TGTGCCAGCAGCTCGCTCCCTAGCGGGGGGGCCCGGGAGACCCAGTACTTC,CASSSLPSGGARETQYF
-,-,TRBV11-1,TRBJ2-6,TGTGCCAGCAGCTGGTCAGCCGGGGCCAACGTCCTGACTTTC,CASSWSAGANVLTF
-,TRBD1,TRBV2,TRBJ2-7,TGTGCCAGCAGTGAAATGGGACAGGGGATGAACGAGCAGTACTTC,CASSEMGQGMNEQYF
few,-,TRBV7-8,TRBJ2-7,TGTGCCAGCAGCTTAGACTCGGGGAACGAGCAGTACTTC,CASSLDSGNEQYF
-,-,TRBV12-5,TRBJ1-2,TGTGCTAGTGGCGACCCCCCAATAGCTGACAGAGGAAACCCTAACTATGACTACACCTTC,CASGDPPIADRGNPNYDYTF
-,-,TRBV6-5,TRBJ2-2,TGTGCCAGCAGACTCTATCCAGTCCAGGGTTCGTTTAGTACCGGGGAGCTGTTTTTT,CASRLYPVQGSFSTGELFF
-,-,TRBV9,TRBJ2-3,TGTGCCAGCAGCGCACGCTCCGGCACAGATACGCAGTATTTT,CASSARSGTDTQYF
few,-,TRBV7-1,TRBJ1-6,TGTGCCAGCAGCGACTACAGGGATACGGAAAATTCACCCCTCCACTTT,CASSDYRDTENSPLHF
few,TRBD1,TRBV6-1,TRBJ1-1,TGTGCCAGCAGTGAAGGCGAGTGGGACAGGGCTGAAGCTTTCTTT,CASSEGEWDRAEAFF
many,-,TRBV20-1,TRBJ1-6,TGCAGTGCTAGAGAAGGGGGGGTGGGCTCACCCCTCCACTTT,CSAREGGVGSPLHF
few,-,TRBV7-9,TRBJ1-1,TGTGCCAGCAGCCCTACCGTGGTTGAAGCTTTCTTT,CASSPTVVEAFF
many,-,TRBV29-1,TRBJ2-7,TGCAGCGTGGAGGGGGGCAGGGGGGACTCCTACGAGCAGTACTTC,CSVEGGRGDSYEQYF
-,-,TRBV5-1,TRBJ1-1,TGCGCCAGCAGCTTGGAGGGGGGTTTAGCTGAAGCTTTCTTT,CASSLEGGLAEAFF